The clone carrying this T cell receptor beta chain has only a few counts. Its antigen remains unidentified. Total RNA extraction was carried out from unfractionated whole blood. This sample is part of a study of human T cells and chemical hapten exposure. MiXCR, run by TCRdb on the 5' RACE reads, gives a single entry per CDR3 protein. The sample records about 81,000 distinct CDR3 sequences, more than 15% being singletons. The CDR3 totals 18 residues. The V gene lost 2 bases and the J gene lost 2 bases, with 24 bases spanning the gap. Germline-derived CDR1 and CDR2 are DFQATT and SNEGSKA (reference sequence). Findings of the study overall: Sensitizing to DPC left TCRs with a frequency above 1 in 1000 unaltered.

The origin of this receptor is a female donor in good health. The chain recombines TRBV20-1 with TRBJ2-5; D tentatively fits TRBD1 or TRBD2 (5 bases each). In DNA, the CDR3 is TGCAGTGCTAGATTGCGGTATACGGGGCGTCGGGTGCAAGAGACCCAGTACTTC. This encodes CSARLRYTGRRVQETQYF.